This T cell receptor beta chain emerged from a study of CD8 T cells in ankylosing spondylitis. TCRdb re-called the 5' RACE reads through MiXCR, storing one row per CDR3 protein. The profile shows roughly 470,000 distinct CDR3 sequences, about 25% of them singletons. Turning to this clonotype: Its antigen remains unidentified.

V was pared by 3 bases and J by 8 bases, with 16 bases between. This CDR3 has 14 residues. Study conclusions and caveats: Disease-linked clones bore a CD8+ phenotype, appearing relatively rarely in peripheral blood. Ankylosing spondylitis blood seemed to carry a telltale TCR beta motif made of under ten highly homologous variants. Disease-linked clones reportedly showed significant enrichment in matched ankylosing spondylitis synovial fluid.

The sample was blood, either unsorted or a sorted T cell fraction (not recorded which). The V and J genes are TRBV12-3 or TRBV12-4 and TRBJ2-5; D is possibly TRBD2 (6 bases). This TCR was sampled from a male donor with ankylosing spondylitis. The CDR3 is CASSFAGSAFTQYF. Here the CDR3 DNA reads TGTGCCAGCAGTTTCGCGGGATCGGCGTTCACCCAGTACTTC.